This T cell receptor beta chain was sequenced for a study of regulatory T cells in long-lasting Graves disease. About the study: A definition of persistent Graves' disease required over 5 years of antithyroid drugs plus positive TSH receptor antibodies.

The CDR3 consists of 14 residues. The V gene's germline CDR1 is SQVTM and CDR2 ANQGSEA. The ends were cut back, 3 bases at V and 8 bases at J, with 17 bases in the middle. Libraries of TCR beta came from iRepertoire HTBI primers plus Arm-PCR of CDR3 regions. TCRdb re-derived calls from the multiplex PCR reads in MiXCR, one entry per CDR3 protein. There are some 450,000 distinct CDR3 sequences in the sample; about a quarter occur only once, and approximately 25% lies in the top ten. Time point given: persistent/refractory GD, antithyroid drugs over 5 years with positive TRAb. The TCR library used RNA extracted from PBMCs.

The chain has TRBV29-1 and TRBJ1-5, with D perhaps TRBD1 (6 bases). The sequenced sample was peripheral blood mononuclear cells (PBMCs), obtained when the disease was refractory, from a patient treated with antithyroid drugs. This sequence was found in a female donor with Graves disease. CDR3 sequence (DNA): TGCAGCGTTGAGGAGGGCGAGAGGGGGGAGCCCCAGCATTTT. It specifies CSVEEGERGEPQHF.